This T cell receptor (beta chain) was captured by sequencing in a study of T-cell reconstitution after alpha-beta-depleted transplantation in children. Details on this clonotype: The antigen is not known.

This sample's TCRbeta library carried unique molecular identifier barcodes. TCRdb independently ran MiXCR on the PCR reads; one entry per CDR3 protein. The data hold about 580,000 distinct CDR3 sequences, with more than 20% observed a single time. The CDR3 length is 15 residues. Germline-derived CDR1 and CDR2 are SQVTM and ANQGSEA. J gave up 3 bases and V 4 bases, and 3 bases lay outside the gene matches. Findings and limits, study-wide: Alpha-beta T cells present about two months after transplant were reported to originate from several hundred expanded graft clones.

This specimen consisted of PBMCs, mostly from graft donor cells, obtained 360 days after TCRalphabeta/CD19-depleted stem cell transplant. This receptor was obtained from a boy in the first two years of life who had a stem cell transplant for acute myeloid leukemia, so the T cells may come from the graft donor. V is TRBV29-1 and J is TRBJ2-2; 12 bases align to TRBD2. CDR3 region: CSVGGLAGHTGELFF. CDR3 nucleotide sequence: TGCAGCGTTGGAGGACTAGCGGGGCACACCGGGGAGCTGTTTTTT.